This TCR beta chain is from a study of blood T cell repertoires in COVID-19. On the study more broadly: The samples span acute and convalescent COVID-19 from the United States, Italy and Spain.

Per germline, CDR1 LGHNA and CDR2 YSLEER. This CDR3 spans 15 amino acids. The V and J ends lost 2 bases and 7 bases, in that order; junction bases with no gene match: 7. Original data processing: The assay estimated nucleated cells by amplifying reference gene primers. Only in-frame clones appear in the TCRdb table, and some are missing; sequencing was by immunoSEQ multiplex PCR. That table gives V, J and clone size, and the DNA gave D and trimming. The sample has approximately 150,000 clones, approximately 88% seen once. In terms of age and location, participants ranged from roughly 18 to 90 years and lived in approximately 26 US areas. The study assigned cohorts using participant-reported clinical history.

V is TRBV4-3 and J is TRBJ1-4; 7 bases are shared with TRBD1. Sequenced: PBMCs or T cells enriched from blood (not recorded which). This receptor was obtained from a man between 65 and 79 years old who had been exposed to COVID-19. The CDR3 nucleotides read TGCGCCAGCAGCCAACAACCAGGGGGGAGTGAAAAACTGTTTTTT. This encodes CASSQQPGGSEKLFF.